Listed here is a single T cell receptor beta chain. Repertoires were generated with immunoSEQ multiplex PCR, while TCRdb's copy carries only in-frame clones and drops some. The repertoire includes just under 80,000 clones, about 80% of them detected once, and 12% sits in the top ten. Germline CDR1 and CDR2: MNHEY and SVGAGI. The CDR3 contains 12 residues. Trimming shortened V by 2 bases and J by 8 bases, and 9 bases separated the two germline ends. This record comes from a study of blood T cell repertoires in COVID-19. Sample: peripheral blood. The chain couples TRBV6-5 to TRBJ1-2; the D gene is possibly TRBD1 (6 bases). This receptor was obtained from a human donor in a cohort sampled during active COVID-19. The chain's CDR3 is CASSYPGVGYTF. The CDR3 region has the DNA TGTGCCAGCAGTTACCCAGGGGTCGGCTACACCTTC.